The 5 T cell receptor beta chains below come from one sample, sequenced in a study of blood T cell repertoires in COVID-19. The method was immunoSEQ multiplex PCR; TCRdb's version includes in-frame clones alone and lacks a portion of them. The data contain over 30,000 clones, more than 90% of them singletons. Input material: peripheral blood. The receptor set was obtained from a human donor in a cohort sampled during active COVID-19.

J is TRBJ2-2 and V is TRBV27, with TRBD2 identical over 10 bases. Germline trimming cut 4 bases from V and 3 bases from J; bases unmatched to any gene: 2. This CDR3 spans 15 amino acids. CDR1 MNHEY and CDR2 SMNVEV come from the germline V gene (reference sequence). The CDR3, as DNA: TGTGCCAGCAGTTCGACTAGCGGGTACACCGGGGAGCTGTTTTTT. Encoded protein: CASSSTSGYTGELFF.

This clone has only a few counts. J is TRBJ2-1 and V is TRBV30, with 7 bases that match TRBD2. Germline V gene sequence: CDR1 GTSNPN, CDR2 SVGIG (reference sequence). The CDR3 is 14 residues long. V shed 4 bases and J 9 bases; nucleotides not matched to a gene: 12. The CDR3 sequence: CAWKAGPTWIEQFF. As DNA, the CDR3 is TGTGCCTGGAAAGCGGGACCCACTTGGATTGAGCAGTTCTTC.

In DNA form, the CDR3 reads TGTGCCAGCAGTTACTCGAGAGGCTTGAACACTGAAGCTTTCTTT. Amino acid sequence: CASSYSRGLNTEAFF. This rearrangement joins TRBV6-5 to TRBJ1-1; D unclear. Germline CDR1 MNHEY, CDR2 SVGAGI. Trimming removed 0 bases from V and 0 bases from J, with 8 bases in between. This CDR3 region has 15 residues.

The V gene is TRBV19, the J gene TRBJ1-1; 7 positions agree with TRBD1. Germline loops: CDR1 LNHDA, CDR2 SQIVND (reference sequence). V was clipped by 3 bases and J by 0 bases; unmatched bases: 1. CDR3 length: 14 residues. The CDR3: CASSIGTVNTEAFF. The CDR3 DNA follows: TGTGCCAGTAGTATCGGGACAGTGAACACTGAAGCTTTCTTT. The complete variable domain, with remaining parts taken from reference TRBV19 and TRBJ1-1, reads DGGITQSPKYLFRKEGQNVTLSCEQNLNHDAMYWYRQDPGQGLRLIYYSQIVNDFQKGDIAEGYSVSREKKESFPLTVTSAQKNPTAFYLCASSIGTVNTEAFFGQGTRLTVV.

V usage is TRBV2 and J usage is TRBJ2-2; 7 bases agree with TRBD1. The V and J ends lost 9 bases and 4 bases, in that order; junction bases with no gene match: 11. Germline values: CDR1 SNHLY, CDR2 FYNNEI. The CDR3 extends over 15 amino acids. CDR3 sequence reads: CASKSLGGRTGELFF. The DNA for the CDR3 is TGTGCCAGTAAAAGTTTAGGGGGCCGCACCGGGGAGCTGTTTTTT.